The sample holds many counts of the clone carrying this TCR beta chain. What it binds is unknown. A patient was excluded if there was uncontrolled infection, other autoimmune disease, pregnancy or lactation. CDR1 and CDR2 (germline): KGHSH, LQKENI. The CDR3 is 14 amino acids. Trimming stripped 2 bases from V and 1 base from J, with 8 bases between. RNA transcripts yielded amplified TCR beta CDR3 regions. Carried out on the TCR CDR3, a first-round RT-PCR used the HTBI primer set. TCRdb re-called the multiplex PCR reads with MiXCR, one entry per CDR3 protein. The sample lists approximately 720,000 distinct CDR3 sequences, about 17% occurring once. This sample was taken from a study of T cells in Graves' hyperthyroidism and ophthalmopathy. Whole-study context: Blood from the periphery was taken at initial diagnosis, before any treatment.

Study-level findings and limits: In simple terms, a model built on 13 V-J features told ophthalmopathy apart from stable hyperthyroidism. Peripheral blood also featured most of the thyroid clonotypes expanded above 0.001.

This sequence joins TRBV18 and TRBJ1-1, with D possibly being TRBD1 (5 bases). Sample: blood. The TCR originated in a woman aged 45-65 years with Graves' hyperthyroidism that later progressed to Graves' ophthalmopathy. The CDR3 nucleotides are TGTGCCAGCTCACCAAGGGGCCAGAACACTGAAGCTTTCTTT. Encoded protein: CASSPRGQNTEAFF.